The next 9 T cell receptor beta chains were all read from a single sample in a study of beta chain features in type 1 diabetes (dated by TCRdb to between 2018 and 2020). To prepare the library, the immunoSEQ multiplex PCR assay was applied. The entire isolated RNA was reverse transcribed using the High Capacity cDNA Reverse Transcription Kit, and thus expressed TCRB transcripts were sequenced. In its TCRdb copy, this immuneACCESS table keeps in-frame sequences only and misses some clones. Where compared with another copy, unresolved V genes explain less than half of these, and the others have no known cause. The sample has more than 130,000 clones on record, 6% to 7.5% of them singletons. Of the sample, more than 1.1% falls within the top ten clones. The sample consisted of central memory CD4+ T cells from blood. Source of these receptors: a woman aged 25 to 39 in good health.

This clone has only a few counts. V is TRBV30 and J is TRBJ1-5; 7 bases are a match to TRBD1. J lost 3 bases, V lost 5 bases, and 7 bases had no gene match. The CDR3 loop spans 14 amino acids. Per germline, CDR1 GTSNPN and CDR2 SVGIG (reference sequence). The CDR3 nucleotides read TGTGCCTGGTCCACAGGGGAAGACAATCAGCCCCAGCATTTT. It specifies CAWSTGEDNQPQHF. The full variable domain, with the rest looked up from reference TRBV30 and TRBJ1-5, is SQTIHQWPATLVQPVGSPLSLECTVEGTSNPNLYWYRQAAGRGLQLLFYSVGIGQISSEVPQNLSASRPQDRQFILSSKKLLLSDSGFYLCAWSTGEDNQPQHFGDGTRLSIL.

This clone has a count of ten or more. In the same sample, other DNA sequences code for this CDR3. This chain uses TRBV18 with TRBJ2-1; possible D gene TRBD2, 6 bases. V lost 6 bases and J 5 bases, leaving 11 bases between the germline ends. CDR1 and CDR2 (germline): KGHSH, LQKENI. There are 13 residues in the CDR3. CDR3 in DNA: TGTGCCAGCTCCCCGGGACTGAACAATGAGCAGTTCTTC. The encoded protein is CASSPGLNNEQFF.

The rearrangement links TRBV4-2 to TRBJ2-2; 14 positions match TRBD2. This CDR3 contains 17 residues. V was pared by 7 bases and J by 4 bases, with 8 bases of the junction left unmatched. Looked up from germline, CDR1 is LGHNA and CDR2 is YNFKEQ. Here the CDR3 DNA reads TGTGCCAGCACCACCGGACTAGCGGGAGGACGCACCGGGGAGCTGTTTTTT. Amino acids: CASTTGLAGGRTGELFF.

This clone was seen more than once but under ten times. The chain recombines TRBV5-1 with TRBJ1-2; 12 bases are shared with TRBD1. Trimming took 4 bases from V and 8 from J; bases not matched to a gene: 6. The CDR3 sequence is 14 residues long. In germline, CDR1 is SGHRS, CDR2 YFSETQ. The CDR3 DNA sequence: TGCGCCAGCAGCCCAGGGACAGGGGGCCTGGGCTACACCTTC. Amino acids: CASSPGTGGLGYTF. Based on the CDR3 plus reference TRBV5-1 and TRBJ1-2, the full variable domain is KAGVTQTPRYLIKTRGQQVTLSCSPISGHRSVSWYQQTPGQGLQFLFEYFSETQRNKGNFPGRFSGRQFSNSRSEMNVSTLELGDSALYLCASSPGTGGLGYTFGSGTRLTVV.

This clone turned up a few times. This chain connects TRBV5-4 to TRBJ1-1; no clear D. CDR3 length: 13 residues. The germline gives CDR1 SGHNT, CDR2 YYREEE (reference sequence). V was shortened by 4 bases and J by 3 bases, with 10 bases between the two germline ends. Written as DNA, the CDR3 is TGTGCCAGCAGCCCTAACCGAGACACTGAAGCTTTCTTT. Translation gives CASSPNRDTEAFF.

V and J are TRBV5-1 and TRBJ2-2; 7 bases fit TRBD2. V was clipped by 2 bases and J by 6 bases; unmatched bases: 7. The CDR3 runs to 15 residues. Looked up from germline, CDR1 is SGHRS and CDR2 is YFSETQ. CDR3 sequence: CASSLTSVRSGELFF. CDR3 DNA sequence: TGCGCCAGCAGCTTAACTAGCGTTAGGTCCGGGGAGCTGTTTTTT. The full variable domain, its missing parts supplied by reference TRBV5-1 and TRBJ2-2, is KAGVTQTPRYLIKTRGQQVTLSCSPISGHRSVSWYQQTPGQGLQFLFEYFSETQRNKGNFPGRFSGRQFSNSRSEMNVSTLELGDSALYLCASSLTSVRSGELFFGEGSRLTVL.

This clone came up a few times. V gene TRBV18 combines with J gene TRBJ1-4; D possibly corresponds to TRBD1 (6 bases). CDR1 is KGHSH, CDR2 LQKENI, per germline. Trimming cost V 6 bases and J 4 bases, with 12 bases left between them. CDR3 length: 14 residues. The CDR3 loop reads CASSARTDNEKLFF. In nucleotides, the CDR3 is TGTGCCAGCTCGGCACGGACAGATAATGAAAAACTGTTTTTT.

This sequence joins TRBV11-1 and TRBJ1-4, with D hard to call. There are 15 residues in the CDR3. Trimming pared 3 bases from V and 7 bases from J, leaving 15 bases between. Germline-derived CDR1 and CDR2 are SGHAT and FQDESV (reference sequence). Written as DNA, the CDR3 is TGTGCCAGCAGCTTCGGACCCTCCGAGGGTGAAAAACTGTTTTTT. It codes for CASSFGPSEGEKLFF.

The chain joins TRBV7-2 to TRBJ1-5; 7 nucleotides agree with TRBD1. The germline V gene encodes CDR1 SGHTA and CDR2 FQGNSA. This CDR3 is 14 amino acids long. J gave up 6 bases and V 5 bases, and 7 bases lay outside the gene matches. Written as DNA, the CDR3 is TGTGCCAGCAGCCCCGACAGGGATAGTCAGCCCCAGCATTTT. Amino acid sequence: CASSPDRDSQPQHF.